What follows are 8 T cell receptor beta chains derived from one specimen sequenced in a study of blood T cell repertoires in COVID-19. Clones were read by immunoSEQ multiplex PCR, and TCRdb kept only the in-frame ones, dropping some. This table has about 200,000 clones, 89% appearing once. Source material: PBMCs or T cells enriched from blood (not recorded which). These receptors were collected from a woman between 18 and 29 years old who had recovered from COVID-19.

This chain links TRBV5-1 with TRBJ1-5; the D gene is possibly TRBD1 (5 bases). The germline V gene encodes CDR1 SGHRS and CDR2 YFSETQ. Trimming took off 3 bases at V and 0 bases at J, with 7 bases between the two ends. This CDR3 is built from 14 residues. The CDR3 reads CASSSGYSNQPQHF. In DNA form, the CDR3 reads TGCGCCAGCAGCTCAGGGTATAGCAATCAGCCCCAGCATTTT.

The rearrangement uses TRBV7-9 and TRBJ1-4; 7 bases are a match to TRBD1. V shed 4 bases and J 8 bases; nucleotides not matched to a gene: 10. There are 15 residues in the CDR3. Looked up from germline, CDR1 is SEHNR and CDR2 is FQNEAQ (reference sequence). The CDR3 nucleotides read TGTGCCAGCAGCTCAATGAGACAGGGTATAGAAAAACTGTTTTTT. Residues: CASSSMRQGIEKLFF.

V gene TRBV28 combines with J gene TRBJ1-4; D might be TRBD1 (5 bases). In germline, CDR1 is MDHEN, CDR2 SYDVKM. Trimming left V 4 bases short and J 6 bases short, with 15 bases between. CDR3 size: 15 residues. CDR3 loop: CASSSQAGTHEKLFF. CDR3 coding DNA: TGTGCCAGCAGTTCACAAGCAGGGACTCATGAAAAACTGTTTTTT. Using reference TRBV28 and TRBJ1-4 for the parts outside the CDR3, the full variable domain is DVKVTQSSRYLVKRTGEKVFLECVQDMDHENMFWYRQDPGLGLRLIYFSYDVKMKEKGDIPEGYSVSREKKERFSLILESASTNQTSMYLCASSSQAGTHEKLFFGSGTQLSVL.

The chain links TRBV30 to TRBJ1-2; D ambiguous. The CDR3 is made up of 13 amino acids. The germline V gene has CDR1 GTSNPN and CDR2 SVGIG (reference sequence). V was pared by 2 bases and J by 5 bases, with 12 bases between. The CDR3 DNA reads TGTGCCTGGAGTAGGAGTATGGGTTATGGCTACACCTTC. Translation gives CAWSRSMGYGYTF.

This chain connects TRBV10-3 to TRBJ1-5; no reliable D call. CDR3 length equals 14 residues. Germline V gene lookup returns CDR1 ENHRY and CDR2 SYGVKD. Trimming took off 3 bases at V and 0 bases at J, with 6 bases between the two ends. The CDR3 sequence: CAISDSYSNQPQHF. CDR3 DNA sequence: TGTGCCATCAGTGACAGTTATAGCAATCAGCCCCAGCATTTT.

The CDR3 protein is CASSRGPGSLGNSPLHF. The CDR3 region has the DNA TGTGCCAGTAGCAGGGGCCCGGGGAGCCTTGGGAATTCACCCCTCCACTTT. This chain connects TRBV19 to TRBJ1-6; TRBD1 might be the D (6 bases). There are 17 residues in the CDR3. CDR1 and CDR2 from the germline V gene are LNHDA and SQIVND (reference sequence). V dropped 6 bases and J dropped 7 bases, with 22 bases sitting between them.

This clone has only one observation. The chain links TRBV19 to TRBJ1-1, with a weak D call TRBD1 (6 bases). The germline CDR1 and CDR2 sequences are LNHDA and SQIVND (reference sequence). The CDR3 consists of 13 residues. V was cut by 10 bases and J by 0 bases, with 12 bases left in between. Written as DNA, the CDR3 is TGTGCCACAAGACAGGATTTGAACACTGAAGCTTTCTTT. Protein product: CATRQDLNTEAFF.

V usage is TRBV14 and J usage is TRBJ1-2; 8 bases are shared with TRBD1. Germline V gene data show CDR1 as SGHDN and CDR2 as FVKESK. The junction had 9 bases not matched to a gene; V was cut back by 4 bases and J by 11 bases. The CDR3 extends over 13 amino acids. The CDR3 nucleotides read TGTGCCAGCAGCCTTTCCAGGACAGGGTCATACACCTTC. The encoded protein is CASSLSRTGSYTF. Variable domain in full (rest from reference TRBV14 and TRBJ1-2): EAGVTQFPSHSVIEKGQTVTLRCDPISGHDNLYWYRRVMGKEIKFLLHFVKESKQDESGMPNNRFLAERTGGTYSTLKVQPAELEDSGVYFCASSLSRTGSYTFGSGTRLTVV.